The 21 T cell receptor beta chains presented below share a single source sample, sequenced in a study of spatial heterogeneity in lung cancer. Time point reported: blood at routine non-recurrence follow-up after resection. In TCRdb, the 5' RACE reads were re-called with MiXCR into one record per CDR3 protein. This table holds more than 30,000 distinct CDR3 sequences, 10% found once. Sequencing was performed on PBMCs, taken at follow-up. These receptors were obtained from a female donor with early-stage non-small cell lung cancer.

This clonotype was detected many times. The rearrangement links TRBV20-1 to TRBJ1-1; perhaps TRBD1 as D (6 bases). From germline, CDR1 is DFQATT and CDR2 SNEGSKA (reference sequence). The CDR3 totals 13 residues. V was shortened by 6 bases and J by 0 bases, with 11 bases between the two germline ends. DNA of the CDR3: TGCAGTGCAGGGGGACACATGAACACTGAAGCTTTCTTT. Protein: CSAGGHMNTEAFF.

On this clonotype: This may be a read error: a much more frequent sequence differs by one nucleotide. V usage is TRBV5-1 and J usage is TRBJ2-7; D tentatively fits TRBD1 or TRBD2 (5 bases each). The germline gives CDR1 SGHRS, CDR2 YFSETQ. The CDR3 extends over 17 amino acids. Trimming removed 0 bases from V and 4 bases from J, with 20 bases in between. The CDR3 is CASSLVAMGQGPYEQYF. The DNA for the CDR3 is TGCGCCAGCAGCTTGGTGGCGATGGGGCAGGGACCGTACGAGCAGTACTTC. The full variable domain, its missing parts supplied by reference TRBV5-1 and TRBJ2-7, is KAGVTQTPRYLIKTRGQQVTLSCSPISGHRSVSWYQQTPGQGLQFLFEYFSETQRNKGNFPGRFSGRQFSNSRSEMNVSTLELGDSALYLCASSLVAMGQGPYEQYFGPGTRLTVT.

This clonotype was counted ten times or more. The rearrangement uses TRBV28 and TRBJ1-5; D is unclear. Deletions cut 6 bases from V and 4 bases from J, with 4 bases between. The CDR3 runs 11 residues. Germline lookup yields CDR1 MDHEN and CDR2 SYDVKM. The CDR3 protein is CASRQNQPQHF. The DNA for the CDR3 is TGTGCCAGCAGGCAAAATCAGCCCCAGCATTTT. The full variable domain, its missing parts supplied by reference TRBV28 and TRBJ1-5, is DVKVTQSSRYLVKRTGEKVFLECVQDMDHENMFWYRQDPGLGLRLIYFSYDVKMKEKGDIPEGYSVSREKKERFSLILESASTNQTSMYLCASRQNQPQHFGDGTRLSIL.

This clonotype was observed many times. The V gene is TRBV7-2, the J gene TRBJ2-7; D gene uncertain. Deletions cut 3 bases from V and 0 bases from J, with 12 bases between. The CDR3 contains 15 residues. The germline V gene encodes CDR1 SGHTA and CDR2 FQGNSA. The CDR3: CASSFSPWASYEQYF. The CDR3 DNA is TGTGCCAGCAGCTTCTCACCCTGGGCCTCCTACGAGCAGTACTTC.

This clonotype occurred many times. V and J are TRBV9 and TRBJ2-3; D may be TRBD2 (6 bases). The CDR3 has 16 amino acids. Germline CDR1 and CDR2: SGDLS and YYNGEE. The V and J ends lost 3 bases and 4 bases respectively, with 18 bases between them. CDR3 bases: TGTGCCAGCAGCGGATCGACTAGAGGTCCCCCAGATACGCAGTATTTT. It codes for CASSGSTRGPPDTQYF.

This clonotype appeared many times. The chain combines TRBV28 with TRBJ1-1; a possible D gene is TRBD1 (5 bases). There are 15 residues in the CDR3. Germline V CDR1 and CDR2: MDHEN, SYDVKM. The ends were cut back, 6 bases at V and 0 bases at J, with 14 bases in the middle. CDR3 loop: CASSDPGVMNTEAFF. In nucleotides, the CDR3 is TGTGCCAGCAGCGACCCGGGGGTGATGAACACTGAAGCTTTCTTT.

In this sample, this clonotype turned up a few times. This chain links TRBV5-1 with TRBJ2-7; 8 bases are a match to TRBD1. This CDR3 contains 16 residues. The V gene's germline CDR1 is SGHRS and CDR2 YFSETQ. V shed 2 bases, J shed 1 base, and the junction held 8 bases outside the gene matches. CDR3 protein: CASSFSAGGASYEQYF. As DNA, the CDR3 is TGCGCCAGCAGCTTCTCCGCAGGGGGCGCTTCCTACGAGCAGTACTTC.

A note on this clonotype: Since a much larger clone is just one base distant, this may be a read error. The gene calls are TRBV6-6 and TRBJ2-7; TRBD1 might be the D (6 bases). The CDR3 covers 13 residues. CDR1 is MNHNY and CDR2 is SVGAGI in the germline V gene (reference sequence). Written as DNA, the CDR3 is TGTGCCAGCAGTGCCCTGGACAGCTACAAGCAGTACTTC. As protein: CASSALDSYKQYF.

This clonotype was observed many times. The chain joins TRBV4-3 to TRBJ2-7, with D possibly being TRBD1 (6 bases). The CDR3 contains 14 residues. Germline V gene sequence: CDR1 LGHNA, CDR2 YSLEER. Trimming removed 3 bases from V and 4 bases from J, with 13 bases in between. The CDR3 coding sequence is TGCGCCAGCAGCCATACCCAGGGGCAGTACGAGCAGTACTTC. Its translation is CASSHTQGQYEQYF.

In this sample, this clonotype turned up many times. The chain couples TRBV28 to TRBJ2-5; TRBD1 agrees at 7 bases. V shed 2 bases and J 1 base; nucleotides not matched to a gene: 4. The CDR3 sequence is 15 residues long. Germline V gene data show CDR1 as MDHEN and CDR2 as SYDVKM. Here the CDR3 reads CASSLQGQFQETQYF. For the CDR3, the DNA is TGTGCCAGCAGTTTACAGGGACAGTTCCAAGAGACCCAGTACTTC.

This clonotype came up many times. The CDR3 DNA reads as TGTGCCAGCAGCCCGGTAACTAGCGACACCGGGGAGCTGTTTTTT. This encodes CASSPVTSDTGELFF. The J gene is TRBJ2-2, the V gene TRBV11-2; 7 nucleotides agree with TRBD2. Germline-derived CDR1 and CDR2 are SGHAT and FQNNGV. The V gene end was trimmed by 5 bases and the J gene end by 3 bases; junction bases not matched to a gene: 6. The CDR3 is 15 amino acids.

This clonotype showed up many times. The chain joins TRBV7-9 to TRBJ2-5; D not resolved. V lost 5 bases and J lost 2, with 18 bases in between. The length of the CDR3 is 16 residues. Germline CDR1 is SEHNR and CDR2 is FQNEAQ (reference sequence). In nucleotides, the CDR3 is TGTGCCAGCAGCAGCTTAGTTTTAGGTGAACAAGAGACCCAGTACTTC. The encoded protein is CASSSLVLGEQETQYF.

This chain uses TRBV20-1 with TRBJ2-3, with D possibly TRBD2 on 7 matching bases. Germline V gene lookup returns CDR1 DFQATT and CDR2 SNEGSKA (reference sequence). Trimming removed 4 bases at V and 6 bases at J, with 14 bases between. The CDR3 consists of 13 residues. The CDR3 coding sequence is TGCAGTGCTACCACGGGGGGCCCCGATACGCAGTATTTT. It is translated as CSATTGGPDTQYF.

CDR3 in DNA: TGTGCCAGCAGCTTTCGGGTCTCAGGTTACAGGGGTTCTTATGGCTACACCTTC. It codes for CASSFRVSGYRGSYGYTF. The chain is built from TRBV7-8 and TRBJ1-2; TRBD1 agrees at 7 bases. Germline assignment: CDR1 SGHVS and CDR2 FQNEAQ. Trimming took 3 bases from V and 5 from J; bases not matched to a gene: 18. This CDR3 is built from 18 residues.

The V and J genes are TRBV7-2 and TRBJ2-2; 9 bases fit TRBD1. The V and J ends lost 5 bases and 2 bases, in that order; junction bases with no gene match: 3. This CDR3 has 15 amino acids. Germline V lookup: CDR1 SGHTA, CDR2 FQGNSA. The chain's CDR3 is CASSTDRGNTGELFF. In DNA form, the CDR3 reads TGTGCCAGCAGCACGGACAGGGGCAACACCGGGGAGCTGTTTTTT.

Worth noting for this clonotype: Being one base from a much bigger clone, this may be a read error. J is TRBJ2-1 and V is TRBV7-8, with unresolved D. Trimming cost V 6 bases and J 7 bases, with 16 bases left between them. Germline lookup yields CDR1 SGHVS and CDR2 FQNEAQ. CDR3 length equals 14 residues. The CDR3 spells CASSFRISYNEQFF. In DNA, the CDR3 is TGTGCCAGCAGTTTTCGGATTAGTTATAATGAGCAGTTCTTC.

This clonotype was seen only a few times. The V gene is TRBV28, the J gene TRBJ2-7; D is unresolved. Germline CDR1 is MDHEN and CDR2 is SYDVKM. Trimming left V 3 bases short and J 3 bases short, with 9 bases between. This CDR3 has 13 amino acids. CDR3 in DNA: TGTGCCAGCAGTTTTGGGGTAAGCTACGAGCAGTACTTC. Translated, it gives CASSFGVSYEQYF.

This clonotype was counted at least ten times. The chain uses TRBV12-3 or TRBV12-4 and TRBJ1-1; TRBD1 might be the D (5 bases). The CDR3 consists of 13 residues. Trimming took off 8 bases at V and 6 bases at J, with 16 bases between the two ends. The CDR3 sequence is CASQSGTRAEAFF. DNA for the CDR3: TGTGCCAGCCAGAGCGGGACGCGGGCTGAAGCTTTCTTT.

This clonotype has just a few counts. The CDR3 spells CASSFGDSYSGANVLTF. Here the CDR3 DNA reads TGCGCCAGCAGCTTCGGGGACAGCTACTCTGGGGCCAACGTCCTGACTTTC. The chain links TRBV5-1 to TRBJ2-6; 7 nucleotides agree with TRBD1. Germline V gene data show CDR1 as SGHRS and CDR2 as YFSETQ. This CDR3 comprises 17 residues. The trim removed 2 bases at V and 0 bases at J, leaving 5 bases unmatched.

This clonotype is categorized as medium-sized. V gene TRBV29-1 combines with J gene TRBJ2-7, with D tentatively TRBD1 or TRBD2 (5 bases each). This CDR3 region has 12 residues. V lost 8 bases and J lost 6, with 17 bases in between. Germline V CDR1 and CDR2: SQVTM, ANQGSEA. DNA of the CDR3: TGCAGCATCGGGACCTTCGGGCGCGAGCAGTACTTC. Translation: CSIGTFGREQYF.

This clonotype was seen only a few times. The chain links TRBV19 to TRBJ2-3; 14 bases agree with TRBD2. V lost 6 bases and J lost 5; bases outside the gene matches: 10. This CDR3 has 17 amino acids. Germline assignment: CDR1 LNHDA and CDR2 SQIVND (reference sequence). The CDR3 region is CASSPRTSGGPGDTQYF. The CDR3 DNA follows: TGTGCCAGTAGCCCCCGGACTAGCGGGGGGCCAGGAGATACGCAGTATTTT.